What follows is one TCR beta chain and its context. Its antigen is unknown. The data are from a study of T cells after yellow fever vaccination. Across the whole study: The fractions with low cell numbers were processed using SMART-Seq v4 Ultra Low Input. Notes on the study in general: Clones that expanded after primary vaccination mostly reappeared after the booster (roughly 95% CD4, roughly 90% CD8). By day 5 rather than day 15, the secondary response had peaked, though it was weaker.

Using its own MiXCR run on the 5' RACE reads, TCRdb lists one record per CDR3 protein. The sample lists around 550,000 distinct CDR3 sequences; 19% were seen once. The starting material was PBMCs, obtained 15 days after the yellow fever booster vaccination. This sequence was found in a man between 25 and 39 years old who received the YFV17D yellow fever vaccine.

The CDR3 is CAIRDSAYEQYF. The CDR3 bases are TGTGCCATCAGGGACAGTGCCTACGAGCAGTACTTC. The chain has TRBV10-3 and TRBJ2-7; the D gene is possibly TRBD1 (6 bases). Germline V lookup: CDR1 ENHRY, CDR2 SYGVKD. The CDR3 extends over 12 amino acids. Trimming left V 6 bases short and J 2 bases short, with 8 bases between.